Within the sample, the clone carrying this TCR beta chain is medium-sized (0.01 to 0.1%). Its antigen is currently unknown. Each patient came to thyroid surgery without any prior treatment (of any kind). This entry is derived from a study of metastatic and nonmetastatic thyroid tumors. Across the whole study: From malignant and benign thyroid patients, repertoires in blood and in tumor or nodule tissue were compared.

In the study's own analysis: To classify distant metastasis in papillary thyroid cancer, a model was built from CDR3 differences across clinicopathological groups. TCRdb re-clonotyped the PCR reads via MiXCR. What appears here as the V and J calls and clone size reflects TCRdb's work, not the paper's. This table has a few thousand clones, more than 15% appearing once. Germline V gene data show CDR1 as SEHNR and CDR2 as FQNEAQ (reference sequence). CDR3 length equals 15 residues. The ends were cut back, 3 bases at V and 1 base at J, with 7 bases in the middle. Study outcomes and limitations: Significantly greater TCR beta diversity was reportedly found in malignant thyroid tumors than in benign nodules (in blood and tumor).

This TCR was recovered from a female donor with papillary thyroid cancer or a benign thyroid nodule (not recorded which). Some clones in this sample may be carry-over from other donors' samples. This chain links TRBV7-9 with TRBJ2-6; D gene uncertain. Sequencing used adjacent normal tissue. CDR3 region: CASSFLGSGANVLTF. The CDR3 nucleotides are TGTGCCAGCAGCTTTTTAGGGTCTGGGGCCAACGTCCTGACTTTC.